What follows describes a single T cell receptor (beta chain). Its binding antigen is unknown. Base qualities were left out, and no much larger clone turns up one base away. The sample has other DNA sequences that encode this CDR3 too. This sample stems from a study of cytomegalovirus exposure and HLA in healthy donors (dated by TCRdb to 2015 to 2018). Looking at the study overall: In an earlier analysis of some 610 of the donors, 276 Gb of sequence data and 90 million to 120 million unique TCR beta sequences from 180 million or so T cells were reported. The study combined high-throughput TCR immunosequencing, statistical association of individual TCRs with disease status, and machine learning to predict cytomegalovirus infection status. In the later analysis, no new phenotypic data were used to find candidate immune exposures; instead, reliance was placed on TCR beta sequences and their occurrence across donors. The number of donors typed differed by locus, with 629-630 for A, B, C, DRB1 and DQB1, 522 for DQA1, approximately 580 for DPA1, and some 450 for DPB1. Roughly 300 gigabases of sequencing data and 70 million to 100 million unique TCR sequences were included in an early release covering around 600 HLA-typed donors. In an earlier analysis of 500 to 650 of the donors, high-throughput TCR beta sequencing was used to judge whether each TCR beta V gene segment behaved as functional or pseudogenic. To study patterns of TCR occurrence, a later analysis re-analyzed previously published TCR beta repertoires from 550 to 800 donors and added high-resolution HLA genotyping. The study profiled the T cell repertoires of around 700 subjects by immunosequencing and related them to cytomegalovirus serostatus. Donor age, sex, ethnicity and CMV serostatus were collected together with the repertoire data. A later genetic analysis used genome-wide SNP genotypes for 398 of the 666 donors, treating that subset as a discovery cohort. Both class I and class II loci were covered by HLA typing, at four-digit resolution. Four or five DR-DQ haplotypes were handled as single units for association and clustering because linkage in the cohort was strong. On average, around 240,000 unique TCR beta nucleotide sequences were sequenced per donor among 300 to 500 genotyped donors of the cohort, with about 17% of those sequences being non-productive. All discovery cohort repertoires had been generated using a single sequencing platform. Along with the approximately 600-subject first cohort, a separate validation cohort of more than 90 different subjects was used. Of the roughly 390 genotyped donors, approximately 83% fell in the genetic ancestry cluster associated with self-reported Caucasian donors. The study aimed to test whether cataloging public T cell receptors could reveal signatures of past pathogen exposure. Points the paper makes about the study in general: When HLA alleles, especially DR and DQ, strongly co-occurred, attributing TCR associations to individual alleles was difficult. A few of the identified cytomegalovirus-associated TCR beta chains were confirmed in vitro to be specific for cytomegalovirus antigens. At a false discovery rate of 0.05, a later analysis linked about 16,000 TCR beta sequences to specific HLA alleles. CMV serostatus was the only immune exposure information available for the cohort. Several of the top co-occurrence clusters appeared to be linked to parvovirus B19, influenza, CMV and Epstein-Barr virus, according to a later analysis. The classifier was reported to diagnose cytomegalovirus status with high specificity and sensitivity in both the original cohort and the validation cohort. The sequencing pipeline was judged likely to have produced a cluster of highly shared sequence variants as a technical artifact. It was suggested by the authors that the approach could potentially be generalized to other disease states and immunological phenotypes. The earlier analysis of nearly 600 of the donors excluded around 17 rarely observed V segments, including chromosome 9 orphons, because counts were too low. The cohort was sequenced for TCR beta chains only, and without alpha or paired-chain data the features that could be detected were limited. Some IMGT-functional V segments, including TRBV6-2 and TRBV6-3, could not be distinguished by the 87-base-pair reads and were therefore excluded. Sequencing depth was assumed to be roughly uniform across donors in the presence/absence analyses, though that assumption may not hold. Because HLA typing was missing for some donors at each locus, association tests included only the typed subset. Most TCR sequences were seen in very few donors, while some public TCRs were found in many individuals. A further reported finding was that TCR beta sequences accurately predicted the HLA-A and HLA-B alleles for most subjects in the first cohort. In the study, around 150 TCR beta chains were listed as associated with cytomegalovirus. Linkage disequilibrium might explain the correlated functional status among segregating V segments, but an unknown experimental factor could not be excluded. V-gene and J-gene trimming of TCR beta chains was associated with a missense DCLRE1C variant in a later genetic analysis, and the association was replicated in an independent cohort. In a later analysis, the rate of TCR association differed among HLA loci, with DRB1 alleles having the most associated TCRs and HLA-C alleles having the fewest. In a later analysis, most CMV-associated TCR beta chains were found to appear HLA-restricted, with HLA associations seemingly driven largely by CMV exposure. Broadly in line with IMGT annotations, most TCR beta V segments showed up in productive rearrangements about 87% or about 30% of the time in an earlier analysis of about 500 of the donors. In a later analysis, HLA-associated TCR beta chains were found to be more clonally expanded and to have lower generation probabilities than equally common non-associated chains. Compared with the approximately 670-donor mean, donors in an Asian-associated ancestry cluster had fewer N-insertions in productive TCRs, according to a later genetic analysis.

The library was obtained by the immunoSEQ multiplex PCR assay. For the multiplex PCR, a mixture combining 60 forward primers for TCR Vbeta segments and 13 reverse primers for TCR Jbeta segments was used. A multiplex PCR assay on genomic DNA amplified the CDR3 region of rearranged TCR beta genes. On the Illumina HiSeq System, the amplified TCR beta libraries were sequenced as 87-base-pair reads. The authors processed their data as follows. In a later analysis, 80 million or so unique TCR beta chains were counted across the approximately 640 repertoires, and around 10 million of these chains were shared by at least two donors. Raw reads were error-corrected and collapsed into unique sequences with a nearest-neighbor algorithm that merged closely related sequences to remove PCR and sequencing errors. V, D and J gene segments were assigned by aligning CDR3 sequences to IMGT reference sequences. For a sequence to be retained, at least a six-nucleotide match to both a V gene segment and a J gene segment was required. A rearrangement was called productive if the CDR3 had no stop codons and remained in frame with V and J, and every other rearrangement was called non-productive. Following IMGT convention, CDR3 was defined as the stretch from the second conserved V-encoded cysteine to the conserved J-encoded phenylalanine. The earlier analysis of about 590 of the donors excluded sequences that lacked an unambiguous match to a single V gene segment. In an earlier analysis of 450 to 700 of the donors, V segments were called functional above 56.7% productive rearrangements and were called segregating when the between-donor standard deviation exceeded 5%. A statistical classification framework was built to diagnose cytomegalovirus status from the catalog of TCR beta chain sequences. In a later analysis, TCR nucleotide sequences were compared against IMGT/GENE-DB human TR gene sequences so that V and J genes could be assigned. Using the TCRdist pipeline, a later analysis assigned CDR3 sequences along with most-parsimonious VDJ recombination scenarios. In a later analysis, each TCR beta chain was defined by its CDR3 amino acid sequence together with its V-gene family, and reads lacking a unique V-gene family were excluded. To address suspected cross-contamination and a sequencing artifact, a later analysis removed 550 to 750 highly shared, low-generation-probability nucleotide sequences. A later analysis calculated a clonal expansion index for each public chain from normalized within-repertoire ranks of inferred template counts. A later analysis computed generation probabilities with a VDJ recombination model fitted to out-of-frame rearrangements, and checked the results against IGoR. In a later analysis, TCR-TCR, TCR-HLA and TCR-CMV co-occurrence was scored with hypergeometric tests, and a repertoire-size bias correction was applied to TCR pairs. To estimate false discovery rates, a later analysis permuted the HLA or CMV assignments 20 times. In a later analysis, co-occurring TCRs were grouped using DBSCAN, and TCRdist sequence similarity was added for clustering within HLA-allele-positive subsets. Repertoires with fewer than 30,000 or more than 120,000 public chains were left out of co-occurrence clustering, as were a handful of repertoires with anomalous nucleotide sharing. Held by TCRdb, this immuneACCESS table contains in-frame sequences only and omits some clones. Under half of the omission traces to an unresolved V gene where checked; the cause of the rest is unknown. The V and J calls and clone size come from that table; D and trimming were worked out from the DNA. Here the sample has about 81,000 clones; over 70% occur a single time. The ten largest clones add up to around 3% of the sample.

The cohort was made up of around 720 healthy bone marrow donors. At the time of sampling, all cohort members were nominally healthy, though unrecorded immune exposures were likely present. The donor tested CMV seropositive and was one of the 289 seropositive cohort members. Every donor gave a peripheral blood sample, and the peripheral blood mononuclear cells from that sample were used for TCR beta sequencing. The Qiagen DNeasy Blood Extraction Kit was used to extract genomic DNA from the blood cell samples. V and J lose 8 bases and 3 bases, and a span of 11 bases separates them. The cysteine opens and the phenylalanine closes a CDR3 of 13 amino acids. The retained sequence is limited to the CDR3, 39 bases, with the frame set at the first base. The germline V gene (reference sequence) yields LNHNV for CDR1 and YYDKDF for CDR2.

This TCR was recovered from a man in his fifties in good health and CMV-seropositive. Here the chain combines TRBV15 and TRBJ1-3; no D gene is confidently identified. Sequences were obtained from PBMCs. The DNA sequence is as follows: TGTGCCACCGTCCCCTCTTTTGGAAACACCATATATTTT. The resulting protein is CATVPSFGNTIYF.